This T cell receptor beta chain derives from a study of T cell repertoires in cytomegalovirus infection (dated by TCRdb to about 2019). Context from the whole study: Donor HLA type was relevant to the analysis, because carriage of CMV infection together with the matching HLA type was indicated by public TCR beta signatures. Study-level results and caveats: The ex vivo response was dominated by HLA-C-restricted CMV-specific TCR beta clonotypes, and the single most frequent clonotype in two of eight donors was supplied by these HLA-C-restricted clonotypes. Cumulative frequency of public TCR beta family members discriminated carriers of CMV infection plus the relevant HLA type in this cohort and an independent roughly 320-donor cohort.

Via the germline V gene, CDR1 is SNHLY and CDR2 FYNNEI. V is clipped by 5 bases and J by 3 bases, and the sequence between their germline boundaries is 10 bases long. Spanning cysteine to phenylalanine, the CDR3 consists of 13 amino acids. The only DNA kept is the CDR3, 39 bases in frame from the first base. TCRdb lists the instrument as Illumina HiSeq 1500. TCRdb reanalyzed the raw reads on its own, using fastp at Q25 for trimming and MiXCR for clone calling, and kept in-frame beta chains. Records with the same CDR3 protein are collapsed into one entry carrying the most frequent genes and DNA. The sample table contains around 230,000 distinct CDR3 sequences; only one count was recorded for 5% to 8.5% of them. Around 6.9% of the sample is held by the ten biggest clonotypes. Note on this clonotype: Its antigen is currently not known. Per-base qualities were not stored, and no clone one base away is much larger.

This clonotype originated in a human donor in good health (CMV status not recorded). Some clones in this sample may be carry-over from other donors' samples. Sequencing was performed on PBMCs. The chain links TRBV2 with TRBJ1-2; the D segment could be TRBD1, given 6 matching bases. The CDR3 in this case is CASSLGQYYGYTF. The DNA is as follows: TGTGCCAGCAGTCTAGGACAGTACTATGGCTACACCTTC.